One sample yielded the 10 T cell receptor beta chains listed below, sequenced in a study of post-analysis software for immune sequencing data. Broader study findings: Patients carried roughly 5 TRBV segments more frequently than controls did, and TRBV5-6, TRBV5-1 and TRBV20-1 were among them.

Unique molecular identifiers were present in the TCR beta cDNA libraries. TCRdb analysed the PCR reads with MiXCR anew, one entry per CDR3 protein. Here the sample spans about 820,000 distinct CDR3 sequences, roughly 58% being singletons. Their cognate antigens are unknown. Sequencing was performed on blood. All receptors derive from a girl between 5 and 17 years old with multiple sclerosis.

The genes are TRBV3-1 and TRBJ2-1; D is unclear. The CDR3 covers 12 residues. The ends were cut back, 5 bases at V and 12 bases at J, with 14 bases in the middle. Germline V gene data show CDR1 as LGHDT and CDR2 as YNNKEL (reference sequence). As DNA, the CDR3 is TGTGCCAGCAGCAGAGGTGCCAAACCGCAGTTCTTC. This encodes CASSRGAKPQFF.

This clonotype showed up just a few times. The rearrangement uses TRBV28 and TRBJ1-5, with 10 bases lining up with TRBD1. This CDR3 has 18 amino acids. Germline V lookup: CDR1 MDHEN, CDR2 SYDVKM. With 6 bases clipped from V and 0 bases from J, the junction kept 11 bases outside the gene matches. The CDR3 coding sequence is TGTGCCAGCAGCGAGTTGGGGACAGGGGTTACTAGCAATCAGCCCCAGCATTTT. It specifies CASSELGTGVTSNQPQHF.

The DNA for the CDR3 is TGTGCCATCAGTGGGGCAGGAGGCCAGCCCCAGCATTTT. Protein sequence: CAISGAGGQPQHF. The chain recombines TRBV10-3 with TRBJ1-5; D not resolved. This CDR3 region has 13 residues. CDR1 and CDR2 (germline): ENHRY, SYGVKD. V lost 4 bases to trimming and J lost 7 bases, with 11 bases between them.

J is TRBJ2-1 and V is TRBV12-3 or TRBV12-4; D could derive from TRBD1 or TRBD2 (5 bases each). V lost 6 bases, J lost 9 bases, and 21 bases lay in between. The CDR3 covers 15 residues. The CDR3 region has the DNA TGTGCCAGCAGACTCCCCGGGACGTTTGGGGGTGAGCAGTTCTTC. Translation gives CASRLPGTFGGEQFF.

This clonotype has more than one count but fewer than ten. V and J are TRBV10-3 and TRBJ2-7; 10 bases align to TRBD2. This CDR3 has 17 amino acids. V was clipped by 2 bases and J by 0 bases; unmatched bases: 7. Germline-derived CDR1 and CDR2 are ENHRY and SYGVKD. CDR3 sequence (DNA): TGTGCCATCAGTGAGAGGACTAGCGGTAAAAGCTCCTACGAGCAGTACTTC. Protein: CAISERTSGKSSYEQYF.

The V and J genes are TRBV3-1 and TRBJ2-7; TRBD1 is a possible D gene (6 bases). CDR1 LGHDT and CDR2 YNNKEL come from the germline V gene (reference sequence). The V end was cut by 1 base, the J end by 7 bases, with 23 bases between. The CDR3 has 17 residues. The CDR3 here is CASSQGPQGPELVEQYF. DNA of the CDR3: TGTGCCAGCAGCCAAGGACCCCAGGGGCCGGAATTGGTTGAGCAGTACTTC.

This clonotype was picked up a small number of times. The genes are TRBV7-9 and TRBJ2-3; 13 bases map to TRBD2. The CDR3 totals 18 residues. V dropped 5 bases and J dropped 2; count of bases not matched to a gene: 10. Germline V CDR1 and CDR2: SEHNR, FQNEAQ (reference sequence). The CDR3 DNA is TGTGCCAGCAGCCCCCCCGTGACTAGCGGGAGGATCACAGATACGCAGTATTTT. Translation: CASSPPVTSGRITDTQYF.

CDR3 in DNA: TGTGCCAGCAGCTTAGCTGGGGACGGTGGAAACATTCAGTACTTC. It encodes CASSLAGDGGNIQYF. The rearrangement uses TRBV11-2 and TRBJ2-4; the D call may be TRBD1 or TRBD2 (5 bases each). V was clipped by 1 base and J by 6 bases, with 13 bases between them. Germline CDR1 and CDR2: SGHAT and FQNNGV. The CDR3 spans 15 residues. Full variable domain (missing parts from reference TRBV11-2 and TRBJ2-4): EAGVAQSPRYKIIEKRQSVAFWCNPISGHATLYWYQQILGQGPKLLIQFQNNGVVDDSQLPKDRFSAERLKGVDSTLKIQPAKLEDSAVYLCASSLAGDGGNIQYFGAGTRLSVL.

This clonotype was counted between two and nine times. V is TRBV7-2 and J is TRBJ2-7; D unresolved. Trimming cost V 5 bases and J 0 bases, with 14 bases left between them. The CDR3 covers 15 residues. Looked up from germline, CDR1 is SGHTA and CDR2 is FQGNSA. The CDR3 region is CASSPVTASSYEQYF. The CDR3 region has the DNA TGTGCCAGCAGCCCAGTCACAGCTAGCTCCTACGAGCAGTACTTC.

The V and J genes are TRBV7-9 and TRBJ1-2; 7 positions match TRBD1. The CDR3 sequence is 19 residues long. V was pared by 1 base and J by 5 bases, with 19 bases of the junction left unmatched. CDR1 is SEHNR, CDR2 FQNEAQ, per germline (reference sequence). DNA for the CDR3: TGTGCCAGCAGCTTAGACCTAGGGGGCTTTGAGAGAGACGAGTATGGCTACACCTTC. Its translation: CASSLDLGGFERDEYGYTF. Combining the CDR3 with reference TRBV7-9 and TRBJ1-2 gives the whole variable domain DTGVSQNPRHKITKRGQNVTFRCDPISEHNRLYWYRQTLGQGPEFLTYFQNEAQLEKSRLLSDRFSAERPKGSFSTLEIQRTEQGDSAMYLCASSLDLGGFERDEYGYTFGSGTRLTVV.